Presented here are 19 T cell receptor beta chains from one specimen sequenced in a study of T cells in Graves' hyperthyroidism and ophthalmopathy. The investigators amplified TCR beta CDR3 regions from RNA transcripts. With the HTBI primer set, the TCR CDR3 went through a first round of RT-PCR. TCRdb re-analysed the multiplex PCR reads in MiXCR, keeping a single row per CDR3 protein. The sample lists roughly 200,000 distinct CDR3 sequences; about 17% were seen once. Sample: blood. The receptors originated from a man aged 40-49 years with Graves' hyperthyroidism.

The table lists this clonotype with many counts. The chain joins TRBV28 to TRBJ1-3; maybe TRBD1 (5 bases). The CDR3 is made up of 16 amino acids. Between the trimmed V and J ends, which lost 4 bases and 4 bases, there was a span of 17 bases. Germline V CDR1 and CDR2: MDHEN, SYDVKM. CDR3 nucleotide sequence: TGTGCCAGCAGTTCCTTCTCCGAGGGGTCCGGAAACACCATATATTTT. Protein product: CASSSFSEGSGNTIYF. Together with reference TRBV28 and TRBJ1-3, the CDR3 gives the full variable domain: DVKVTQSSRYLVKRTGEKVFLECVQDMDHENMFWYRQDPGLGLRLIYFSYDVKMKEKGDIPEGYSVSREKKERFSLILESASTNQTSMYLCASSSFSEGSGNTIYFGEGSWLTVV.

This clonotype was seen a handful of times. The genes are TRBV7-9 and TRBJ2-1, with TRBD2 as a possible D gene (6 bases). The CDR3 is 12 amino acids. Per germline, CDR1 SEHNR and CDR2 FQNEAQ (reference sequence). Trimming left V 5 bases short and J 7 bases short, with 9 bases between. The CDR3 region has the DNA TGTGCCAGCAGCCGGGCGGGGAATGAGCAGTTCTTC. Protein: CASSRAGNEQFF. Using reference TRBV7-9 and TRBJ2-1 for the parts outside the CDR3, the full variable domain is DTGVSQNPRHKITKRGQNVTFRCDPISEHNRLYWYRQTLGQGPEFLTYFQNEAQLEKSRLLSDRFSAERPKGSFSTLEIQRTEQGDSAMYLCASSRAGNEQFFGPGTRLTVL.

The sample holds many counts of this clonotype. This chain joins TRBV6-1 and TRBJ2-7; D is possibly TRBD1 (5 bases). Germline values: CDR1 MNHNS, CDR2 SASEGT. Trimming shortened V by 3 bases and J by 1 base, and 7 bases separated the two germline ends. The CDR3 sequence is 13 residues long. CDR3 loop: CASSDRVSYEQYF. In DNA form, the CDR3 reads TGTGCCAGCAGTGACAGGGTTTCCTACGAGCAGTACTTC.

In its sample, this clonotype was seen once. The chain links TRBV5-1 to TRBJ1-5; D remains unclear. V lost 3 bases, J lost 2 bases, and 15 bases lay in between. Germline V CDR1 and CDR2: SGHRS, YFSETQ. The CDR3 is 16 amino acids. CDR3 in amino acids: CASSSLKFYGNQPQHF. CDR3 nucleotide sequence: TGCGCCAGCAGCTCCCTTAAATTCTATGGCAATCAGCCCCAGCATTTT.

This chain connects TRBV19 to TRBJ2-3; 8 bases are shared with TRBD2. Trimming removed 5 bases from V and 7 bases from J; junction bases left unmatched: 8. The CDR3 is 14 amino acids. Germline CDR1 reads LNHDA; CDR2 reads SQIVND (reference sequence). The CDR3 DNA reads as TGTGCCAGTAGTTTGGAGCGGGGGAGAAATACGCAGTATTTT. Translating gives CASSLERGRNTQYF.

The chain has TRBV7-2 and TRBJ2-1; TRBD2 agrees at 10 bases. The junction had 10 bases not matched to a gene; V was cut back by 0 bases and J by 8 bases. Per germline, CDR1 SGHTA and CDR2 FQGNSA. The CDR3 spans 17 residues. The CDR3 here is CASSLALQREGTDEQFF. CDR3 nucleotides: TGTGCCAGCAGCTTAGCCCTCCAGCGGGAGGGCACTGATGAGCAGTTCTTC.

Ten or more counts support this clonotype. This sequence joins TRBV2 and TRBJ2-7; no clear D. The germline V gene encodes CDR1 SNHLY and CDR2 FYNNEI. CDR3 length: 14 amino acids. Trimming cost V 7 bases and J 2 bases, with 15 bases left between them. CDR3 sequence (DNA): TGTGCCAGCAAAGAGACACAGAACACCTACGAGCAGTACTTC. Translation gives CASKETQNTYEQYF.

This clonotype appeared a few times. The chain couples TRBV2 to TRBJ1-5; D is possibly TRBD1 (6 bases). The germline CDR1 and CDR2 sequences are SNHLY and FYNNEI. The CDR3 runs to 15 residues. V was shortened by 6 bases and J by 0 bases, with 12 bases between the two germline ends. The CDR3 DNA sequence: TGTGCCAGCAGACCAACGGACAGTAGCAATCAGCCCCAGCATTTT. It is translated as CASRPTDSSNQPQHF.

CDR3 in DNA: TGTGCCGGGGGGGGGGACACTGAAGCTTTCTTT. Amino acids: CAGGGDTEAFF. The chain has TRBV30 and TRBJ1-1, with TRBD1 as a possible D gene (5 bases). Germline V gene sequence: CDR1 GTSNPN, CDR2 SVGIG (reference sequence). The CDR3 extends over 11 amino acids. Trimming removed 8 bases at V and 3 bases at J, with 10 bases between.

As regards this clonotype: Given a much more abundant clone one base away, this may be a read error. The rearrangement joins TRBV7-9 to TRBJ1-4, with D perhaps matching TRBD1 (5 bases). Trimming removed 11 bases from V and 3 bases from J, with 25 bases in between. The CDR3 totals 17 residues. CDR1 and CDR2 from the germline V gene are SEHNR and FQNEAQ (reference sequence). CDR3 coding DNA: TGTGCCTCCGCCAGCATCCAAACGCCGGGGGCTAATGAAAAACTGTTTTTT. Its protein is CASASIQTPGANEKLFF.

This clonotype was found many times. The chain has TRBV18 and TRBJ2-5; 7 bases agree with TRBD2. Trimming at V came to 1 base and at J to 2 bases, leaving 7 bases not matched to a gene. The CDR3 is 16 residues long. Germline V gene lookup returns CDR1 KGHSH and CDR2 LQKENI. The DNA for the CDR3 is TGTGCCAGCTCACCACGGGTAGCGGGCGTACAAGAGACCCAGTACTTC. Translating gives CASSPRVAGVQETQYF.

This clonotype was observed at least ten times. CDR3 protein: CASSLEEITEAFF. CDR3 sequence (DNA): TGTGCCAGCAGCTTAGAGGAAATCACTGAAGCTTTCTTT. V usage is TRBV11-2 and J usage is TRBJ1-1; unclear D gene. This CDR3 region has 13 residues. CDR1 is SGHAT, CDR2 FQNNGV, per germline. The ends were cut back, 0 bases at V and 4 bases at J, with 6 bases in the middle.

This chain uses TRBV7-9 with TRBJ1-6; TRBD1 is a possible D gene (6 bases). V was pared by 1 base and J by 9 bases, with 13 bases between. The CDR3 runs to 15 residues. Germline values: CDR1 SEHNR, CDR2 FQNEAQ (reference sequence). Written as DNA, the CDR3 is TGTGCCAGCAGCTTAGAGGGGGGCGGGGGTTCACCCCTCCACTTT. Protein: CASSLEGGGGSPLHF.

This sequence joins TRBV19 and TRBJ1-2, with D tentatively TRBD1 (6 bases). Germline assignment: CDR1 LNHDA and CDR2 SQIVND (reference sequence). The CDR3 loop spans 14 amino acids. Trimming removed 2 bases from V and 2 bases from J, with 9 bases in between. The CDR3 region has the DNA TGTGCCAGTAGTATATGGCAGGGGAACTATGGCTACACCTTC. Translating it yields CASSIWQGNYGYTF.

The chain employs TRBV7-9 and TRBJ1-3, with TRBD1 as a possible D gene (5 bases). The CDR3 loop spans 13 amino acids. CDR1 and CDR2 (germline): SEHNR, FQNEAQ (reference sequence). The ends were cut back, 8 bases at V and 2 bases at J, with 10 bases in the middle. This chain's CDR3 is CASGTGPGNTIYF. Written as DNA, the CDR3 is TGTGCCAGCGGAACAGGTCCTGGAAACACCATATATTTT.

This clonotype came up many times. The genes are TRBV20-1 and TRBJ2-7, with TRBD2 identical over 7 bases. Germline trimming cut 2 bases from V and 7 bases from J; bases unmatched to any gene: 11. CDR1 DFQATT and CDR2 SNEGSKA come from the germline V gene (reference sequence). The CDR3 is made up of 14 amino acids. The CDR3 DNA sequence: TGCAGTGCTAGAATCCGGGGAGGGAGGCCTGAGCAGTACTTC. Translation gives CSARIRGGRPEQYF.

The chain combines TRBV7-2 with TRBJ2-3; TRBD2 aligns across 7 bases. With V trimmed by 1 base and J by 0 bases, 4 bases remained unmatched. This CDR3 contains 16 residues. Germline loops: CDR1 SGHTA, CDR2 FQGNSA. CDR3 sequence (DNA): TGTGCCAGCAGCTTAGTACCCGGGGGGAGCACAGATACGCAGTATTTT. This gives the protein CASSLVPGGSTDTQYF.

This clonotype was seen only a few times. This rearrangement joins TRBV6-1 to TRBJ1-2; D may be TRBD1 (5 bases). V was shortened by 1 base and J by 4 bases, with 10 bases between the two germline ends. CDR3 length: 14 amino acids. Looked up from germline, CDR1 is MNHNS and CDR2 is SASEGT. The CDR3 bases are TGTGCCAGCAGTGAAGGGGGGGACCTCTATGGCTACACCTTC. Residues: CASSEGGDLYGYTF.

This clonotype was counted ten times or more. The gene calls are TRBV5-1 and TRBJ1-3; D is ambiguous. V gave up 4 bases and J gave up 4 bases, with 9 bases separating them. This CDR3 has 13 amino acids. Germline V lookup: CDR1 SGHRS, CDR2 YFSETQ. CDR3 protein: CASSPDIGNTIYF. CDR3 bases: TGCGCCAGCAGCCCCGACATCGGAAACACCATATATTTT.